This entry features one T cell receptor beta chain sequence. The antigen is undetermined. Mouse germline and gene names are used. The read falls 1 residue short of the CDR3 end, and the missing part is taken from the germline J gene. These data are taken from a study of tissue T cells after allogeneic stem cell transplantation. Study outcomes and limitations: The study did not identify alloreactive or antigen-specific tissue TCRs, and some clones might be persisting host cells.

CDR3 length: 13 amino acids. Trimming took 0 bases from V and 5 from J, leaving 9 bases between them. Germline CDR1 is GKSSPN and CDR2 is SITVG. Some clones are missing from TCRdb's copy, which holds only in-frame ones; the method was immunoSEQ multiplex PCR. Here the sample spans 7,000 or so clones, about two thirds being singletons. The sequence was obtained from a female BALB/c mouse in good health. The mouse line has the MHC haplotype H2-d. This rearrangement joins TRBV31 to TRBJ2-5, with a tentative D call TRBD2 (6 bases). Sequenced sample: blood. The CDR3 DNA, read in part, is TGTGCCTGGAGTCTAGGGACTAGAGACACCCAGTAC. It codes for CAWSLGTRDTQY. The whole CDR3 sequence reads CAWSLGTRDTQYF. The full variable domain, with the rest looked up from reference TRBV31 and TRBJ2-5, is AQTIHQWPVAEIKAVGSPLSLGCTIKGKSSPNLYWYWQATGGTLQQLFYSITVGQVESVVQLNLSASRPKDDQFILSTEKLLLSHSGFYLCAWSLGTRDTQYFGPGTRLLVL.